Detailed here is one T cell receptor beta chain. The data belong to a study of OX40 agonist ivuxolimab in advanced cancers. About the study: Dose-escalation patients had hepatocellular carcinoma, melanoma, renal cell or head and neck cancer. Earlier anti-PD-1, anti-PD-L1 or anti-CTLA-4 therapy was permitted; 35% to 50% had received some.

Assay: immunoSEQ multiplex PCR; the TCRdb copy retains only in-frame clones and omits some. The data show about 95,000 clones, roughly 89% seen once. The CDR3 runs 16 residues. Germline CDR1 SEHNR, CDR2 FQNEAQ (reference sequence). V was pared by 6 bases and J by 3 bases, with 6 bases of the junction left unmatched. The chain joins TRBV7-9 to TRBJ2-3; 13 bases fit TRBD2. The TCR was taken from an adult with an advanced solid tumor such as melanoma, head and neck, liver or kidney cancer. The input for sequencing was CD4+ or CD8+ T cells sorted from blood, taken in a trial of the OX40 agonist ivuxolimab. Written as DNA, the CDR3 is TGTGCCAGCAGACCTAGACTAGCGGGAGGTACAGATACGCAGTATTTT. Protein product: CASRPRLAGGTDTQYF.